These 13 T cell receptor beta chains came from one sample sequenced in a study of control samples from healthy donors and cancer patients. This table comes from immunoSEQ multiplex PCR, and its TCRdb copy is limited to in-frame clones, with some not included. The table includes about 80,000 clones, about 90% detected once. The sequenced material came from blood. Every receptor here comes from a man in his forties or fifties in good health.

The J gene is TRBJ1-3, the V gene TRBV30; no clear D. CDR1 and CDR2 (germline): GTSNPN, SVGIG (reference sequence). Deletions cut 2 bases from V and 3 bases from J, with 8 bases between. There are 13 residues in the CDR3. The CDR3 sequence is CAWSRGIGNTIYF. In nucleotides, the CDR3 is TGTGCCTGGAGTCGTGGTATTGGAAACACCATATATTTT.

The chain combines TRBV18 with TRBJ1-3; TRBD1 might be the D (5 bases). From germline, CDR1 is KGHSH and CDR2 LQKENI. The CDR3 is 15 amino acids. V lost 3 bases and J 2 bases, leaving 11 bases between the germline ends. The CDR3 loop is CASSPGVEAGNTIYF. CDR3 DNA: TGTGCCAGCTCACCGGGGGTTGAGGCTGGAAACACCATATATTTT.

The CDR3 region is CASSGGLVQETQYF. The CDR3 coding sequence is TGTGCCAGCAGTGGGGGACTGGTCCAAGAGACCCAGTACTTC. This chain connects TRBV2 to TRBJ2-5; perhaps TRBD2 as D (6 bases). Deletions cut 4 bases from V and 1 base from J, with 10 bases between. The CDR3 sequence is 14 residues long. Looked up from germline, CDR1 is SNHLY and CDR2 is FYNNEI.

This chain uses TRBV11-2 with TRBJ1-1; D might be TRBD1 (5 bases). The CDR3 has 13 residues. V was clipped by 2 bases and J by 11 bases, with 15 bases between them. Germline CDR1 reads SGHAT; CDR2 reads FQNNGV. The CDR3 here is CASSLNARGVAFF. In DNA, the CDR3 is TGTGCCAGCAGCTTAAACGCGCGAGGGGTGGCTTTCTTT.

This clone has more than one count but fewer than ten. Here the CDR3 reads CASSPAGGEHQETQYF. CDR3 coding DNA: TGTGCCAGCAGCCCAGCGGGGGGGGAACACCAAGAGACCCAGTACTTC. The rearrangement uses TRBV4-2 and TRBJ2-5; TRBD2 matches 10 bases. The germline CDR1 and CDR2 sequences are LGHNA and YNFKEQ. CDR3 length: 16 residues. J gave up 0 bases and V 4 bases, and 5 bases lay outside the gene matches.

V is TRBV6-5 and J is TRBJ1-5, with D hard to call. V lost 2 bases to trimming and J lost 5 bases, with 10 bases between them. The CDR3 extends over 14 amino acids. Germline V gene sequence: CDR1 MNHEY, CDR2 SVGAGI. Here the CDR3 reads CASSYNGDDQPQHF. CDR3 nucleotide sequence: TGTGCCAGCAGTTACAATGGTGACGATCAGCCCCAGCATTTT.

This chain uses TRBV9 with TRBJ2-3, with 11 bases identical to TRBD2. V shed 4 bases, J shed 3 bases, and the junction held 7 bases outside the gene matches. The germline V gene encodes CDR1 SGDLS and CDR2 YYNGEE. This CDR3 contains 16 residues. The CDR3 DNA is TGTGCCAGCAGCAACCTAGCGGGGGGAGGGACAGATACGCAGTATTTT. This sequence encodes CASSNLAGGGTDTQYF.

The CDR3 bases are TGTGCCAGCAGCCAAGTGGGGGTTAACACTGAAGCTTTCTTT. Translating gives CASSQVGVNTEAFF. The chain recombines TRBV3-1 (or the pseudogene TRBV3-2) with TRBJ1-1; D is perhaps TRBD1 (5 bases). Germline V gene sequence: CDR1 LGHDT, CDR2 YNNKEL (reference sequence). The CDR3 consists of 14 residues. V was pared by 1 base and J by 2 bases, with 8 bases between.

V and J are TRBV3-1 (or the pseudogene TRBV3-2) and TRBJ2-1; 12 nucleotides match TRBD2. The CDR3 covers 15 residues. The germline CDR1 and CDR2 sequences are LGHDT and YNNKEL (reference sequence). The V and J ends lost 4 bases and 5 bases, in that order; junction bases with no gene match: 3. CDR3 DNA: TGTGCCAGCAGCCCTAGGACTAGCGGGGACAATGAGCAGTTCTTC. Its translation is CASSPRTSGDNEQFF.

The J gene is TRBJ2-3, the V gene TRBV5-6, with TRBD1 identical over 11 bases. CDR3 size: 15 residues. CDR1 is SGHDT, CDR2 YYEEEE, per germline. The V gene end was trimmed by 4 bases and the J gene end by 6 bases; junction bases not matched to a gene: 7. The CDR3 DNA reads TGTGCCAGCAGCGGAGGGACAGGGGGTTTGGATACGCAGTATTTT. Amino acids: CASSGGTGGLDTQYF.

The chain uses TRBV18 and TRBJ1-3; 9 bases fit TRBD1. V lost 8 bases and J lost 1; bases outside the gene matches: 6. The CDR3 sequence is 15 residues long. Germline-derived CDR1 and CDR2 are KGHSH and LQKENI. The CDR3 DNA is TGTGCCAGCACCACCGGGACAGGGTCTGGAAACACCATATATTTT. Its protein is CASTTGTGSGNTIYF.

The chain is built from TRBV9 and TRBJ2-2, with D perhaps matching TRBD1 or TRBD2 (6 bases each). Trimming removed 0 bases from V and 6 bases from J, with 9 bases in between. Germline values: CDR1 SGDLS, CDR2 YYNGEE. The CDR3 runs to 14 residues. The CDR3 coding sequence is TGTGCCAGCAGCGTAGAGGGGGGCGCCGGGGAGCTGTTTTTT. Its translation is CASSVEGGAGELFF.

The rearrangement uses TRBV5-1 and TRBJ1-2; D perhaps matches TRBD1 (6 bases). Trimming removed 5 bases at V and 2 bases at J, with 13 bases between. The CDR3 sequence is 14 residues long. Germline V gene lookup returns CDR1 SGHRS and CDR2 YFSETQ. The CDR3, as DNA: TGCGCCAGCAGGCCTAACCAGGGGAACTATGGCTACACCTTC. Translated, it gives CASRPNQGNYGYTF. The variable domain in full, with the rest retrieved from reference TRBV5-1 and TRBJ1-2, is KAGVTQTPRYLIKTRGQQVTLSCSPISGHRSVSWYQQTPGQGLQFLFEYFSETQRNKGNFPGRFSGRQFSNSRSEMNVSTLELGDSALYLCASRPNQGNYGYTFGSGTRLTVV.